This T cell receptor (beta chain) was identified during a study of shared clonotypes between healthy human individuals. Study information: A couple of female and a few male donors aged 18 to 49 were enrolled. Overall study results and limits: It was anticipated that sequencing depth would influence how many clonotypes donors shared. Naive subsets generally had larger estimated richness than memory subsets.

The input for sorted-subset replicate PCRs was approximately 190 ng DNA, tens of thousands of T cell genomes. Generated by immunoSEQ multiplex PCR, the TCRdb table keeps only in-frame clones and is missing some. The table includes around 580,000 clones, 98% detected once. Concerning this clone itself: The antigen is not known.

CDR3 length equals 13 residues. From germline, CDR1 is SQVTM and CDR2 ANQGSEA. V was cut by 7 bases and J by 2 bases, with 13 bases left in between. Naive CD8 cells comprised CD45RO-negative, CCR7-positively selected cells, excluding terminally differentiated effector memory CD45RA+ cells. The TCR originated in a man aged 25-45 years in good health. The sequencing input was naive CD8+ T cells sorted from blood. The chain uses TRBV29-1 and TRBJ2-3, with unresolved D. CDR3 in amino acids: CSGWEDFTDTQYF. CDR3 in DNA: TGCAGCGGCTGGGAAGACTTCACAGATACGCAGTATTTT.